The 22 T cell receptor beta chains reported below all come from one sample, sequenced in a study of beta chain features in type 1 diabetes. The authors reverse transcribed all of the isolated RNA, so sequencing captured expressed TCRB transcripts. The data were produced by immunoSEQ multiplex PCR, yet TCRdb's version contains in-frame clones alone and is incomplete. Of a few hundred thousand clones in the sample, about 15% were seen once. The sequenced sample consisted of central memory CD4+ T cells from blood. The receptor set was obtained from a young man in good health.

This clone was seen a handful of times. In DNA form, the CDR3 reads TGTGCCAGCCCCAACCTGACTTTC. Amino acids: CASPNLTF. The J gene is TRBJ2-6, the V gene TRBV27; no clear D gene. V was trimmed by 8 bases and J by 15 bases, leaving 5 bases between them. The CDR3 has 8 amino acids. Germline V gene lookup returns CDR1 MNHEY and CDR2 SMNVEV (reference sequence).

The V gene is TRBV27, the J gene TRBJ2-5, with D possibly matching TRBD2 (6 bases). V was shortened by 6 bases and J by 0 bases, with 14 bases between the two germline ends. Germline values: CDR1 MNHEY, CDR2 SMNVEV (reference sequence). The length of the CDR3 is 15 residues. The CDR3 region has the DNA TGTGCCAGCAGCCAACGTCGGGGGAACCAAGAGACCCAGTACTTC. Amino acids: CASSQRRGNQETQYF.

This chain joins TRBV9 and TRBJ2-5, with D hard to call. Trimming pared 4 bases from V and 5 bases from J, leaving 9 bases between. CDR1 SGDLS and CDR2 YYNGEE come from the germline V gene. The CDR3 runs to 12 residues. CDR3 residues: CASSSLGETQYF. DNA for the CDR3: TGTGCCAGCAGCTCACTTGGGGAGACCCAGTACTTC.

This clone was counted between two and nine times. The chain joins TRBV2 to TRBJ1-5; D gene uncertain. This CDR3 spans 12 amino acids. Trimming took off 7 bases at V and 3 bases at J, with 7 bases between the two ends. From germline, CDR1 is SNHLY and CDR2 FYNNEI. Here the CDR3 reads CASTDLNQPQHF. The CDR3, as DNA: TGTGCCAGCACCGATCTCAATCAGCCCCAGCATTTT. Together with reference TRBV2 and TRBJ1-5, the CDR3 gives the full variable domain: EPEVTQTPSHQVTQMGQEVILRCVPISNHLYFYWYRQILGQKVEFLVSFYNNEISEKSEIFDDQFSVERPDGSNFTLKIRSTKLEDSAMYFCASTDLNQPQHFGDGTRLSIL.

The chain joins TRBV4-3 to TRBJ2-2; D gene uncertain. The V end lost 0 bases, the J end lost 1 base, and 6 bases lay between the germline ends. The CDR3 is made up of 15 amino acids. Germline V gene sequence: CDR1 LGHNA, CDR2 YSLEER. The CDR3 DNA is TGCGCCAGCAGCCAAGAGTCAGGGAACACCGGGGAGCTGTTTTTT. Translation: CASSQESGNTGELFF.

This chain uses TRBV19 with TRBJ1-4; TRBD1 matches 10 bases. The CDR3 runs 15 residues. J lost 5 bases, V lost 6 bases, and 6 bases had no gene match. From germline, CDR1 is LNHDA and CDR2 SQIVND (reference sequence). The CDR3: CASRGQGNPNEKLFF. CDR3 coding DNA: TGTGCCAGTAGGGGACAGGGGAACCCCAATGAAAAACTGTTTTTT.

Only a few counts were recorded for this clone. The chain has TRBV9 and TRBJ2-5; D remains ambiguous. The germline gives CDR1 SGDLS, CDR2 YYNGEE. The CDR3 runs 13 residues. Trimming took off 2 bases at V and 5 bases at J, with 10 bases between the two ends. CDR3 amino acids: CASSVPGRETQYF. The CDR3 region has the DNA TGTGCCAGCAGCGTCCCTGGGCGGGAGACCCAGTACTTC.

J is TRBJ1-1 and V is TRBV10-3; 7 positions agree with TRBD1. The CDR3 runs to 17 residues. V lost 6 bases, J lost 2 bases, and 15 bases stayed unmatched. Germline values: CDR1 ENHRY, CDR2 SYGVKD. CDR3 DNA: TGTGCCATCAGCGTTGACAGGGTATCTGGCGGAAACACTGAAGCTTTCTTT. It specifies CAISVDRVSGGNTEAFF.

This clone was picked up many times. V and J are TRBV7-2 and TRBJ1-2, with a tentative D call TRBD1 (6 bases). Trimming stripped 3 bases from V and 5 bases from J, with 10 bases between. Germline-derived CDR1 and CDR2 are SGHTA and FQGNSA. The CDR3 is made up of 13 amino acids. CDR3 sequence: CASSLSQGYGYTF. In DNA, the CDR3 is TGTGCCAGCAGCTTGTCACAGGGTTATGGCTACACCTTC.

This clone appeared a few times. This chain connects TRBV10-3 to TRBJ1-1; possible D gene TRBD1, 6 bases. The CDR3 totals 14 residues. Germline loops: CDR1 ENHRY, CDR2 SYGVKD. Trimming removed 6 bases from V and 5 bases from J, with 16 bases in between. The CDR3 bases are TGTGCCATCAGGTCCCCTTGGGGGGCGACTGAAGCTTTCTTT. Protein: CAIRSPWGATEAFF.

This clone was observed a few times. J is TRBJ2-7 and V is TRBV28; TRBD1 aligns across 10 bases. The CDR3 is 15 residues long. J gave up 4 bases and V 6 bases, and 9 bases lay outside the gene matches. Germline V CDR1 and CDR2: MDHEN, SYDVKM. The CDR3 sequence: CASRPGGTGDYEQYV. CDR3 sequence (DNA): TGTGCCAGCAGGCCCGGAGGGACAGGGGATTACGAGCAGTACGTC.

The CDR3 loop reads CASSPSGGITGELFF. CDR3 DNA: TGTGCCAGCAGTCCAAGCGGGGGAATCACCGGGGAGCTGTTTTTT. V is TRBV27 and J is TRBJ2-2, with 8 bases matching TRBD2. This CDR3 has 15 residues. CDR1 is MNHEY and CDR2 is SMNVEV in the germline V gene (reference sequence). The V and J ends lost 5 bases and 4 bases, in that order; junction bases with no gene match: 6.

The rearrangement uses TRBV19 and TRBJ2-5, with TRBD1 matching over 9 bases. The germline V gene has CDR1 LNHDA and CDR2 SQIVND (reference sequence). V dropped 10 bases and J dropped 4; count of bases not matched to a gene: 10. The CDR3 length is 14 residues. CDR3 nucleotides: TGTGCCACCAGTCACGGGACAGGGATAGAGACCCAGTACTTC. Translating it yields CATSHGTGIETQYF.

The genes are TRBV7-2 and TRBJ2-1, with 10 bases that match TRBD2. Per the germline V gene, CDR1 is SGHTA and CDR2 is FQGNSA. Trimming took 1 base from V and 6 from J; bases not matched to a gene: 9. The CDR3 length is 17 residues. CDR3 in amino acids: CASSLVNLRTSGNEQFF. CDR3 DNA sequence: TGTGCCAGCAGCTTAGTGAATTTAAGGACTAGCGGCAATGAGCAGTTCTTC.

The rearrangement uses TRBV5-1 and TRBJ1-6; tentative D call: TRBD1 (6 bases). The germline gives CDR1 SGHRS, CDR2 YFSETQ. Deletions cut 0 bases from V and 5 bases from J, with 12 bases between. This CDR3 has 16 residues. The CDR3 sequence: CASSLGTGTDNSPLHF. In nucleotides, the CDR3 is TGCGCCAGCAGCTTGGGAACAGGGACGGATAATTCACCCCTCCACTTT.

This clone was observed a handful of times. The CDR3 is CASSQEPGSYNEQFF. The CDR3 DNA is TGCGCCAGCAGCCAAGAACCGGGCTCCTACAATGAGCAGTTCTTC. The chain employs TRBV4-3 and TRBJ2-1; D call uncertain. Germline CDR1 is LGHNA and CDR2 is YSLEER. CDR3 length: 15 amino acids. Trimming stripped 0 bases from V and 0 bases from J, with 6 bases between.

The V and J genes are TRBV6-6 and TRBJ1-1, with 10 positions matching TRBD1. Germline-derived CDR1 and CDR2 are MNHNY and SVGAGI (reference sequence). Trimming at V came to 6 bases and at J to 0 bases, leaving 7 bases not matched to a gene. This CDR3 contains 16 residues. In nucleotides, the CDR3 is TGTGCCAGCAGACCGGGACAGGGGACCATGAACACTGAAGCTTTCTTT. As protein: CASRPGQGTMNTEAFF.

The genes are TRBV2 and TRBJ1-1; 7 positions agree with TRBD1. The V segment lost 10 bases and the J segment 0 bases; nucleotides outside the gene matches: 5. CDR3 length: 13 residues. The germline CDR1 and CDR2 sequences are SNHLY and FYNNEI. CDR3 sequence (DNA): TGTGCCACACTGGGACAGATGAACACTGAAGCTTTCTTT. Residues: CATLGQMNTEAFF.

This clone was picked up many times. The CDR3 DNA follows: TGTGCCAGCAGTGAAGTGGCCACAGATACGCAGTATTTT. It yields the protein CASSEVATDTQYF. This chain links TRBV6-1 with TRBJ2-3; D remains ambiguous. Trimming stripped 1 base from V and 2 bases from J, with 4 bases between. The germline V gene encodes CDR1 MNHNS and CDR2 SASEGT. The CDR3 consists of 13 residues.

This clone was detected a few times. The chain combines TRBV19 with TRBJ2-5; 7 positions agree with TRBD1. Germline CDR1 is LNHDA and CDR2 is SQIVND (reference sequence). V was clipped by 4 bases and J by 1 base; unmatched bases: 3. This CDR3 comprises 14 residues. The CDR3 is CASSRDSRQETQYF. The CDR3 DNA is TGTGCCAGTAGTAGGGACAGCCGCCAAGAGACCCAGTACTTC.

As regards this clone: An end of the junction differs from the germline gene, which may be a read error. The chain recombines TRBV7-2 with TRBJ2-3, with D tentatively TRBD2 (6 bases). The CDR3 runs 14 residues. CDR1 and CDR2 (germline): SGHTA, FQGNSA. The CDR3 region has the DNA TGTGCCGGCAGCTTACTTTGGGGGGCAGATACGCAGTATTTT. Translation: CAGSLLWGADTQYF.

There are a few counts of this clone. One end of the junction fails to match germline, which may point to a read error. V gene TRBV7-7 combines with J gene TRBJ2-5, with no clear D. Germline CDR1 reads SSHAT; CDR2 reads FNYEAQ (reference sequence). CDR3 size: 13 residues. CDR3 nucleotides: TGTGCTAGCAGCTTAGTCCTGCAAGAGACCCAGTACTTC. It translates to CASSLVLQETQYF.